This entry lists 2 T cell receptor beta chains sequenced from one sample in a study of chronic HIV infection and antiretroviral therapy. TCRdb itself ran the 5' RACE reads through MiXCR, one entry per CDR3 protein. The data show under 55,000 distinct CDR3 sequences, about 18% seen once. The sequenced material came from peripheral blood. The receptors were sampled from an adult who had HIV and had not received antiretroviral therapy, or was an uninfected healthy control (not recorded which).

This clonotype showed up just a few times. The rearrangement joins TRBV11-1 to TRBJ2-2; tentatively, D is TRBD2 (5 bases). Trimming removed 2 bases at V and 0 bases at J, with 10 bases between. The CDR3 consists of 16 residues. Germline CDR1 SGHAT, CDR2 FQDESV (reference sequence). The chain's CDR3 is CASSLYRGSNTGELFF. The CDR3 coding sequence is TGTGCCAGCAGCTTATACCGCGGGTCGAACACCGGGGAGCTGTTTTTT.

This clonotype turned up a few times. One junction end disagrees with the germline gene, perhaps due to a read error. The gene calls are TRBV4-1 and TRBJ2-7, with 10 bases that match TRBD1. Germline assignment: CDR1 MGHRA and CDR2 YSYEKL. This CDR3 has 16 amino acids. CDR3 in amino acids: CASSQDPWDRGASTVF. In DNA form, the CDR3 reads TGCGCCAGCAGCCAAGATCCCTGGGACAGGGGCGCTAGCACAGTCTTC.